This entry is about one T cell receptor beta chain. As yet, its antigen is unknown. Sequencing used immunoSEQ multiplex PCR; TCRdb keeps in-frame clones, though not all of them. This sample carries about 190,000 clones, roughly 92% of them seen once, and the ten largest clones take roughly 1.4%. These data belong to a study of T cell responses to AZD1222 COVID-19 vaccine. Points from the study as a whole: The span of vaccine-associated CD4 TCRs extended across spike, with dominance at 160-218 and 743-854.

Trimming took 5 bases from V and 1 from J; bases not matched to a gene: 13. This CDR3 has 18 residues. Germline V gene lookup returns CDR1 SGHVS and CDR2 FNYEAQ. This clonotype was obtained from an adult in good health. The sequences come from peripheral blood, collected on day 0 of AZD1222 vaccination. The chain combines TRBV7-6 with TRBJ2-2; 7 nucleotides align to TRBD1. Here the CDR3 DNA reads TGTGCCAGCAGCCAATACGGACAGGCATGGAAGAACACCGGGGAGCTGTTTTTT. This gives the protein CASSQYGQAWKNTGELFF. The whole variable domain, filled in from reference TRBV7-6 and TRBJ2-2, reads GAGVSQSPRYKVTKRGQDVALRCDPISGHVSLYWYRQALGQGPEFLTYFNYEAQQDKSGLPNDRFSAERPEGSISTLTIQRTEQRDSAMYRCASSQYGQAWKNTGELFFGEGSRLTVL.